This TCR beta chain was sequenced in a study of blood T cells in healthy people across ages. General study results and limits: The fall in TCR beta diversity per million T cells was roughly linear with age.

This clonotype appeared a few times. Its specificity is unknown. Sample-barcoded 5' priming and a J-beta primer mix drove a second PCR of about 6 to 12 cycles. Using its own MiXCR run on the 5' RACE reads, TCRdb lists one record per CDR3 protein. The data contain fewer than 950,000 distinct CDR3 sequences, around 36% of them singletons. The CDR3 totals 15 residues. Germline assignment: CDR1 SGHRS and CDR2 YFSETQ. The ends were cut back, 1 base at V and 4 bases at J, with 13 bases in the middle. The TCR originated in a man between 18 and 29 years old in good health. V usage is TRBV5-1 and J usage is TRBJ2-3; D possibly matches TRBD1 or TRBD2 (6 bases each). Sequencing was performed on blood. DNA of the CDR3: TGCGCCAGCAGCTTGCCTAACGGGGGCGCAGATACGCAGTATTTT. This sequence encodes CASSLPNGGADTQYF.